The rows below give T cell receptor beta chains drawn from one sample of a study of vaccination and CD4 T cells after COVID-19. Their antigens remain unidentified. From the PCR reads, TCRdb called clonotypes with MiXCR, one entry per CDR3 protein. The sample lists around 6,800 distinct CDR3 sequences, about 70% occurring once. The sequenced sample was CD4+ T cells from blood, cultured in vitro. These receptors came from a human donor who had recovered from COVID-19. Both conserved end residues are part of each CDR3. A D gene is named only where the DNA matches it firmly. Clone size is given for some rows only: seen once, a few or many times, or a class if the clone is expanded.

cdr3_aa	cdr3_nt	j_call	v_call	d_call	clone_size	cdr3_length
CSARGGQEGGYTF	TGCAGTGCTAGAGGGGGACAGGAAGGTGGCTACACCTTC	TRBJ1-2	TRBV20-1	TRBD1	.	13
CASSPKNGVGGYTF	TGTGCCAGCAGCCCTAAAAACGGGGTGGGAGGCTACACCTTC	TRBJ1-2	TRBV7-9	.	.	14
CAWSVPAPAGANVLTF	TGTGCCTGGAGTGTACCCGCACCAGCTGGGGCCAACGTCCTGACTTTC	TRBJ2-6	TRBV30	.	.	16
CASSIKTGNSNQPQHF	TGTGCCAGTAGTATTAAGACAGGGAATAGCAATCAGCCCCAGCATTTT	TRBJ1-5	TRBV19	TRBD1	few	16
CATKDVTQPQHF	TGTGCCACGAAGGACGTGACTCAGCCCCAGCATTTT	TRBJ1-5	TRBV19	.	.	12
CSARETTGLSYEQYF	TGCAGTGCTAGAGAAACGACGGGACTCTCCTACGAGCAGTACTTC	TRBJ2-7	TRBV20-1	.	.	15
CSARELAGRAEQFF	TGCAGTGCTAGAGAGCTAGCGGGGAGAGCTGAGCAGTTCTTC	TRBJ2-1	TRBV20-1	TRBD2	.	14
CASSMLRDRGHGYTF	TGTGCCAGTAGTATGCTCCGGGACAGGGGGCATGGCTACACCTTC	TRBJ1-2	TRBV19	TRBD1	few	15
CATRGPGAGANVLTF	TGTGCCACCAGGGGCCCAGGGGCTGGGGCCAACGTCCTGACTTTC	TRBJ2-6	TRBV15	.	once	15
CASSPRRGDGTEAFF	TGTGCCAGCTCACCCCGCAGGGGAGACGGCACTGAAGCTTTCTTT	TRBJ1-1	TRBV18	.	.	15
CASSPRNAGYTF	TGTGCCAGCAGTCCCCGGAACGCTGGCTACACCTTC	TRBJ1-2	TRBV12-3/TRBV12-4	.	.	12
CATSRDLLRLRESYNSPLHF	TGTGCCACCAGCAGAGATCTCTTAAGACTCAGGGAGTCCTATAATTCACCCCTCCACTTT	TRBJ1-6	TRBV15	.	.	20
CASRLTEGTEAFF	TGTGCCAGCAGGCTGACGGAAGGGACTGAAGCTTTCTTT	TRBJ1-1	TRBV12-3/TRBV12-4	.	.	13
CASSSRQGDYNYGYTF	TGTGCCAGCAGCTCACGACAGGGAGACTATAACTATGGCTACACCTTC	TRBJ1-2	TRBV5-8	TRBD1	once	16
CAWTGLGQGSSGYTF	TGTGCCTGGACCGGCCTCGGACAGGGGTCTTCTGGCTACACCTTC	TRBJ1-2	TRBV30	TRBD1	.	15
CATSRDPTSGGSTQYF	TGTGCCACCAGCAGAGATCCGACTAGCGGGGGGTCAACCCAGTACTTC	TRBJ2-5	TRBV15	TRBD2	few	16
CAWTTGSGTQYF	TGTGCCTGGACGACAGGGTCAGGGACGCAGTATTTT	TRBJ2-3	TRBV30	TRBD1	.	12
CASSQQAENTEAFF	TGTGCCAGCAGTCAACAGGCAGAGAACACTGAAGCTTTCTTT	TRBJ1-1	TRBV7-3	.	few	14
CASSLAPGAGNEKLFF	TGTGCCAGCAGCTTAGCGCCGGGGGCAGGAAATGAAAAACTGTTTTTT	TRBJ1-4	TRBV7-2	.	once	16
CSVEDPVGFGALEQFF	TGCAGCGTTGAAGACCCCGTGGGATTTGGGGCCCTTGAGCAGTTCTTC	TRBJ2-1	TRBV29-1	.	once	16
CASSLVVSGGHNEQFF	TGTGCCAGCAGCTTGGTTGTTAGCGGGGGCCACAATGAGCAGTTCTTC	TRBJ2-1	TRBV7-9	TRBD2	.	16
CASSPRAETQYF	TGTGCCAGCAGTCCAAGGGCGGAGACCCAGTACTTC	TRBJ2-5	TRBV6-2/TRBV6-3	.	.	12
CASSNRGDTGELFF	TGTGCCAGCAGTAACAGGGGCGACACCGGGGAGCTGTTTTTT	TRBJ2-2	TRBV6-1	TRBD1	.	14
CASTGLLAGGHTDTQYF	TGTGCCAGCACCGGACTACTAGCGGGGGGGCACACCGATACGCAGTATTTT	TRBJ2-3	TRBV6-1	TRBD2	.	17
CASSLWSQINEKLFF	TGTGCCAGCAGCTTATGGTCACAGATTAATGAAAAACTGTTTTTT	TRBJ1-4	TRBV7-9	.	.	15
CASSIGADYYGYTF	TGTGCCAGTAGTATAGGGGCCGACTATTATGGCTATACCTTC	TRBJ1-2	TRBV19	.	.	14
CASSVQGIGQPQHF	TGTGCCAGCAGTGTCCAGGGCATAGGTCAGCCCCAGCATTTT	TRBJ1-5	TRBV2	.	once	14
CAWSGGRGSNQPQHF	TGTGCCTGGAGTGGCGGCCGGGGAAGTAATCAGCCCCAGCATTTT	TRBJ1-5	TRBV30	.	few	15
CASSYSASGVDQYF	TGTGCCAGCAGTTACTCGGCCTCGGGGGTGGACCAGTACTTC	TRBJ2-5	TRBV6-2/TRBV6-3	.	.	14
CASSLIGELSPLHF	TGTGCCAGCAGCTTAATCGGGGAATTGTCACCCCTCCACTTT	TRBJ1-6	TRBV7-2	.	.	14
CASSRSGTGEFEQFF	TGTGCCAGCAGCCGCTCCGGGACAGGGGAATTTGAGCAGTTCTTC	TRBJ2-1	TRBV7-2	TRBD1	.	15
CASVIRDTQYF	TGTGCCAGTGTTATCCGTGATACGCAGTATTTT	TRBJ2-3	TRBV2	.	large	11
CASSDQTGMTEAFF	TGTGCCAGCAGTGACCAAACAGGGATGACTGAAGCTTTCTTT	TRBJ1-1	TRBV6-1	.	.	14
CATSGLAGHTDTQYF	TGTGCCACCAGCGGACTAGCGGGCCACACAGATACGCAGTATTTT	TRBJ2-3	TRBV24-1	TRBD2	.	15
CASFLGAKENQPQHF	TGTGCCAGCTTCCTCGGGGCAAAAGAGAATCAGCCCCAGCATTTT	TRBJ1-5	TRBV27	.	.	15
CASSPADWSTDTQYF	TGTGCCAGCAGTCCCGCGGATTGGAGCACAGATACGCAGTATTTT	TRBJ2-3	TRBV7-9	.	.	15
CASSLGEPTDTQYF	TGTGCCAGCAGTTTAGGGGAACCCACAGATACGCAGTATTTT	TRBJ2-3	TRBV27	.	.	14
CASSPHSDRGNSPLHF	TGTGCCAGCAGCCCCCACTCGGACAGGGGGAATTCACCCCTCCACTTT	TRBJ1-6	TRBV14	TRBD1	.	16
CASSYRQGDEQYF	TGTGCCAGCAGTTACCGACAGGGAGACGAGCAGTACTTC	TRBJ2-7	TRBV27	TRBD1	.	13
CASSLNEYTEAFF	TGTGCCAGCAGTTTAAACGAATACACTGAAGCTTTCTTT	TRBJ1-1	TRBV12-3/TRBV12-4	.	.	13
CASSPGRSSGNTIYF	TGTGCCAGCAGCCCGGGACGTTCCTCTGGAAACACCATATATTTT	TRBJ1-3	TRBV7-2	.	.	15
CASSQTQGANYGYTF	TGTGCCAGCAGTCAGACTCAGGGAGCAAACTATGGCTACACCTTC	TRBJ1-2	TRBV7-9	.	.	15
CSADSPGQGLGIDSPLHF	TGCAGTGCTGACTCGCCGGGACAGGGGCTTGGGATTGATTCACCCCTCCACTTT	TRBJ1-6	TRBV20-1	TRBD1	.	18